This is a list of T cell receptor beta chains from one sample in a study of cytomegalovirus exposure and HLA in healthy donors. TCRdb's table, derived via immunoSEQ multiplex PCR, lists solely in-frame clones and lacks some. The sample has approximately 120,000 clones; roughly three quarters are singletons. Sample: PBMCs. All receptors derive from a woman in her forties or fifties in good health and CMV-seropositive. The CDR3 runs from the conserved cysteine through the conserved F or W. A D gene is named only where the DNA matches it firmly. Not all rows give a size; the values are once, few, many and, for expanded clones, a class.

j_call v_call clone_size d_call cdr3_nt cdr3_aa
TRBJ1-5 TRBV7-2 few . TGTGCCAGCAGCCCGGCCCAGGCCAACCAGCCCCAGCATTTT CASSPAQANQPQHF
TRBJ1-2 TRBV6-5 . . TGTGCCAGCCGCGAATTACTCTACACCTTC CASRELLYTF
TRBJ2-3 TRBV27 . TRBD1 TGTGCCAGCAGTTTTCTTGGACAGGGCACAGATACGCAGTATTTT CASSFLGQGTDTQYF
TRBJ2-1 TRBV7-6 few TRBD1 TGTGCCAGCAGCTTAGGGACAGGCTACAATGAGCAGTTCTTC CASSLGTGYNEQFF
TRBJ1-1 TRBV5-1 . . TGCGCCAGCAGCTTCCAGGGTGAGAACACTGAAGCTTTCTTT CASSFQGENTEAFF
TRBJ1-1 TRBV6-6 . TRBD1 TGTGCCAGCAGTTACCCTGGGACAGGGGTTCCTGAAGCTTTCTTT CASSYPGTGVPEAFF
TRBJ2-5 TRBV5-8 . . TGTGCCAGCACCAGGGGAATACAAGAGACCCAGTACTTC CASTRGIQETQYF
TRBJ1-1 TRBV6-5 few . TGTGCCACCATAAAGACGGGGAACACTGAAGCTTTCTTT CATIKTGNTEAFF
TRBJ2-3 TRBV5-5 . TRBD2 TGTGCCAGCAGCTCGTCGACTAGCGGGAGTTCAGATACGCAGTATTTT CASSSSTSGSSDTQYF
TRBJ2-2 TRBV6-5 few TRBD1 TGTGCCAGCAGTTACCTGACAGGGTTGAACACCGGGGAGCTGTTTTTT CASSYLTGLNTGELFF
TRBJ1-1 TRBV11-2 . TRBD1 TGTGCCAGCAGCTTAACCGGGACAGGGGCGGAAACTTTCTTT CASSLTGTGAETFF
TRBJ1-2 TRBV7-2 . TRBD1 TGTGCCAGCAGCCCTGACAGGGGGCGGGGACTCTATGGCTACACCTTC CASSPDRGRGLYGYTF
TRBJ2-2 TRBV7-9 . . TGTGCCAGCAGCCCCGGGGGGCAGGGCACCGGGGAGCTGTTTTTT CASSPGGQGTGELFF
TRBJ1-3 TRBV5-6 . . TGTGCCAGCAGCTTGGGAATTAGGACAGTTCGCTCTGGAAACACCATATATTTT CASSLGIRTVRSGNTIYF
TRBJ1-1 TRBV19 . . TGTGCCAGTAGCTACAGGGATACTGAAGCTTTCTTT CASSYRDTEAFF
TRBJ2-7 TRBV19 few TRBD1 TGTGCCAGTAGTATAAGATGGGCAGGGGGCTACGAGCAGTACTTC CASSIRWAGGYEQYF
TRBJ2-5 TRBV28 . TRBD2 TGTGCCAGCAGTCTGACTAGCGGGGGGGCAGAGACCCAGTACTTC CASSLTSGGAETQYF
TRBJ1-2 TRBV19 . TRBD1 TGTGCCAGCCGACTGACAGGGGCGGACTATGGCTACACCTTC CASRLTGADYGYTF
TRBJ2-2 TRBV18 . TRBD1 TGTGCCAGCTCTTCCGGGACAGGGGCATCCGGGGAGCTGTTTTTT CASSSGTGASGELFF
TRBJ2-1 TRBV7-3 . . TGTGCCAGCAGCCCGACAGAGAGGCACAATGAGCAGTTCTTC CASSPTERHNEQFF
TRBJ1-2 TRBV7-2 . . TGTGCCAGCAGCCCCCTAGGCTCTAACTATGGCTACACCTTC CASSPLGSNYGYTF
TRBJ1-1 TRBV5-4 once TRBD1 TGTGCCAGCAGCTTCCCCAGGACAGGGGGGCTAGGCACTGAAGCTTTCTTT CASSFPRTGGLGTEAFF
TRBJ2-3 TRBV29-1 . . TGCAGCGTTGGTCTCCCCACAGATACGCAGTATTTT CSVGLPTDTQYF
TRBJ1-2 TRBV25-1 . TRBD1 TGTGCCAGCAGGGGGACAGGGGATGGCTACACCTTC CASRGTGDGYTF
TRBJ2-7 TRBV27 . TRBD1 TGTGCCAGCAGCTCGGACAGGGAGGTTTACGAGCAGTACTTC CASSSDREVYEQYF
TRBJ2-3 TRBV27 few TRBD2 TGTGCCAGCAGTCCGCTATTAGCGGGAGAAGATACGCAGTATTTT CASSPLLAGEDTQYF
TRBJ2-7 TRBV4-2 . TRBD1 TGTGCCAGCAGCCAAGAGGGGACAGGCCTCTACGAGCAGTACTTC CASSQEGTGLYEQYF
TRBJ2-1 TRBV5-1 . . TGCGCCAGCAGGGAGGCCTACAATGAGCAGTTCTTC CASREAYNEQFF